The present entry profiles one T cell receptor (beta chain) with its context. Its antigen is not identified. The template used for profiling TCR beta VDJ and CDR3 was genomic DNA. Each CDR3 protein gets one entry after TCRdb re-called the reads with MiXCR. Found here are about 160,000 distinct CDR3 sequences, roughly 47% of them singletons; the top ten hold approximately 1.1%. This sample is drawn from a study of CD8+CD57+ T cells in acquired aplastic anemia. Study-wide context: When averaged, DNA from sorted CD4+ and CD8+ cells came to 3.2 ug. An average of about 10.8 million reads for CD4+ cells was obtained from healthy donors.

Germline lookup yields CDR1 SGDLS and CDR2 YYNGEE. Trimming cost V 7 bases and J 4 bases; bases outside gene matches: 12. This CDR3 is built from 15 residues. Regarding the study as a whole: Almost 30 shared CD8+ CDR3s appeared highly expressed within patients' immunodominant clones.

The sample consisted of sorted CD4+, CD8+, or CD8+CD57+ T cells (not recorded which) from PBMCs. The sequence derives from a human donor in good health. This chain uses TRBV9 with TRBJ2-3, with TRBD1 matching over 7 bases. CDR3 sequence reads: CASGPGFQGADTQYF. CDR3 in DNA: TGTGCCAGCGGGCCAGGGTTTCAGGGGGCAGATACGCAGTATTTT. Supplemented by reference TRBV9 and TRBJ2-3, the full variable domain reads DSGVTQTPKHLITATGQRVTLRCSPRSGDLSVYWYQQSLDQGLQFLIQYYNGEERAKGNILERFSAQQFPDLHSELNLSSLELGDSALYFCASGPGFQGADTQYFGPGTRLTVL.